These 23 T cell receptor beta chains originate from one sample sequenced in a study of shared clonotypes between healthy human individuals (dated by TCRdb to the early 2020s). Library prep was done by the immunoSEQ multiplex PCR assay. What TCRdb holds here is the immuneACCESS table cut down to in-frame rearrangements. Part of the clones is not present; checked against another copy, under half of the missing clones reflect an unresolved V gene, and the others are unexplained. In all, the sample holds about half a million clones, and over 70% of those were seen once. The top ten clonotypes cover over 9.5% of the sample. Sequencing was done on a sample of PBMCs. The receptor source for this set is a woman in her forties in good health. Some clones in this sample may be carry-over from other donors' samples.

The rearrangement uses TRBV7-2 and TRBJ2-1; 10 bases fit TRBD2. This CDR3 contains 19 residues. The trim removed 1 base at V and 4 bases at J, leaving 13 bases unmatched. CDR1 is SGHTA and CDR2 is FQGNSA in the germline V gene. CDR3 sequence: CASSLVRLVAGGSYNEQFF. The CDR3 DNA sequence: TGTGCCAGCAGCTTAGTTCGGTTGGTAGCGGGAGGTTCTTACAATGAGCAGTTCTTC.

This clone was detected only once. The chain recombines TRBV7-9 with TRBJ1-3, with D unclear. In germline, CDR1 is SEHNR, CDR2 FQNEAQ (reference sequence). The CDR3 has 13 amino acids. V lost 6 bases to trimming and J lost 1 base, with 7 bases between them. As DNA, the CDR3 is TGTGCCAGCAGTGGCTCATCTGGAAACACCATATATTTT. The encoded protein is CASSGSSGNTIYF.

The chain recombines TRBV28 with TRBJ1-1, with D perhaps TRBD1 (5 bases). V dropped 2 bases and J dropped 5 bases, with 15 bases sitting between them. The CDR3 extends over 15 amino acids. Germline CDR1 reads MDHEN; CDR2 reads SYDVKM. The CDR3 spells CASSLGGGYITEAFF. For the CDR3, the DNA is TGTGCCAGCAGTTTAGGGGGGGGGTATATAACTGAAGCTTTCTTT.

As for this clone: Since a far larger clone is one base different, this is likely a read error. The chain uses TRBV27 and TRBJ1-2; TRBD1 might be the D (5 bases). V dropped 6 bases and J dropped 8 bases, with 22 bases sitting between them. The CDR3 runs 15 residues. Germline V lookup: CDR1 MNHEY, CDR2 SMNVEV (reference sequence). CDR3 DNA: TGTGCCAGCAGGTCATCGAACATCGGGGGTGGGGGCTACACCTTC. Encoded protein: CASRSSNIGGGGYTF.

V and J are TRBV18 and TRBJ2-7; perhaps TRBD1 as D (8 bases). Between the trimmed V and J ends, which lost 2 bases and 3 bases, there was a span of 14 bases. The CDR3 loop spans 15 amino acids. Germline V CDR1 and CDR2: KGHSH, LQKENI. The CDR3 region has the DNA TGTGCCAGCTCACCATCGACAGGGGAGGGCTACGAGCAGTACTTC. This sequence encodes CASSPSTGEGYEQYF.

The chain links TRBV5-5 to TRBJ2-1; D is unresolved. The germline CDR1 and CDR2 sequences are SGHKS and YYEKEE (reference sequence). The V end lost 4 bases, the J end lost 0 bases, and 11 bases lay between the germline ends. This CDR3 has 15 residues. The CDR3 nucleotides read TGTGCCAGCAGCCCCTATTCTAGCTCCTACAATGAGCAGTTCTTC. Translation: CASSPYSSSYNEQFF.

The V gene is TRBV7-2, the J gene TRBJ2-7; D gene unclear. Germline CDR1 reads SGHTA; CDR2 reads FQGNSA. The CDR3 sequence is 15 residues long. V was clipped by 5 bases and J by 3 bases, with 17 bases between them. The CDR3 nucleotides read TGTGCCAGCAGCCCGGAGACGACCCGGTTCTACGAGCAGTACTTC. Translating it yields CASSPETTRFYEQYF.

Concerning this clone itself: A far larger clone is one base from this, pointing to a likely read error. The J gene is TRBJ1-6, the V gene TRBV30, with 9 positions matching TRBD1. The CDR3 spans 13 residues. Germline V gene sequence: CDR1 GTSNPN, CDR2 SVGIG (reference sequence). CDR3 in DNA: TGTGCCTGGAGTGAGGACAGGGGTTCACCCTTCCACTTT. Translated: CAWSEDRGSPFHF.

At least ten counts were recorded for this clone. The same CDR3 can be traced to other DNA sequences in this sample. This rearrangement joins TRBV27 to TRBJ2-7, with D possibly matching TRBD1 (6 bases). The V end was cut by 10 bases, the J end by 7 bases, with 20 bases between. Germline CDR1 MNHEY, CDR2 SMNVEV (reference sequence). This CDR3 has 13 amino acids. CDR3 region: CAISGHGAREQYF. CDR3 sequence (DNA): TGTGCCATCTCGGGACACGGTGCCCGAGAGCAGTACTTC.

CDR3 loop: CASRGQSSYEQYF. In DNA, the CDR3 is TGTGCCAGCAGGGGACAGAGCTCCTACGAGCAGTACTTC. The rearrangement joins TRBV2 to TRBJ2-7, with 7 bases matching TRBD1. With 6 bases clipped from V and 0 bases from J, the junction kept 2 bases outside the gene matches. The CDR3 is 13 residues long. CDR1 is SNHLY, CDR2 FYNNEI, per germline.

On this clone: This likely traces to a read error, being one base from a far larger clone. The chain employs TRBV5-6 and TRBJ2-1, with D unresolved. The V end lost 8 bases, the J end lost 6 bases, and 15 bases lay between the germline ends. This CDR3 has 13 amino acids. Germline V gene lookup returns CDR1 SGHDT and CDR2 YYEEEE. The CDR3 here is CARSIGSGNEQFF. The CDR3 bases are TGTGCCAGAAGTATAGGGTCTGGCAATGAGCAGTTCTTC. Looking up the rest from reference TRBV5-6 and TRBJ2-1 gives the full variable domain: DAGVTQSPTHLIKTRGQQVTLRCSPKSGHDTVSWYQQALGQGPQFIFQYYEEEERQRGNFPDRFSGHQFPNYSSELNVNALLLGDSALYLCARSIGSGNEQFFGPGTRLTVL.

The chain links TRBV6-6 to TRBJ1-5; D remains unclear. The germline gives CDR1 MNHNY, CDR2 SVGAGI (reference sequence). V lost 0 bases, J lost 7 bases, and 7 bases lay in between. CDR3 length equals 13 residues. The CDR3 DNA reads as TGTGCCAGCAGTTACTCGACGAGCCAGCCCCAGCATTTT. Its protein is CASSYSTSQPQHF.

As to this clone: A far larger clone lies a single base away; this is likely a read error. The sample holds other DNA sequences that translate to the same CDR3. The V and J genes are TRBV6-4 and TRBJ1-1; no clear D gene. The CDR3 consists of 13 residues. Per the germline V gene, CDR1 is MRHNA and CDR2 is SNTAGT. The CDR3 protein is CASSESENTEAFF. CDR3 nucleotide sequence: TGTGCCAGCAGTGAGTCGGAAAACACTGAAGCCTTCTTT.

A remark on this clone: With a far larger clone one base away, a read error is the likely cause. The sample holds other DNA sequences that translate to the same CDR3. This chain links TRBV9 with TRBJ1-3, with 7 nucleotides matching TRBD1. The germline V gene encodes CDR1 SGDLS and CDR2 YYNGEE. The CDR3 totals 16 residues. The V gene end was trimmed by 3 bases and the J gene end by 4 bases; junction bases not matched to a gene: 10. In DNA form, the CDR3 reads TGTGCCAGCAGCGGACAGGGAGGGAGCTCCGGAAACACCATATATTTT. Translated, it gives CASSGQGGSSGNTIYF.

This chain uses TRBV28 with TRBJ1-5, with a weak D call TRBD1 (5 bases). V was cut by 6 bases and J by 5 bases, with 17 bases left in between. This CDR3 is 15 amino acids long. The germline V gene has CDR1 MDHEN and CDR2 SYDVKM. Written as DNA, the CDR3 is TGTGCCAGCAGCAACCGGGGGGGGAGGGATCAGCCCCAGCATTTT. Protein sequence: CASSNRGGRDQPQHF.

The CDR3 region has the DNA TGTGCCAGCAGGAACCTAGCTAAAGGGGCCAACGTCCTGACTTTC. This sequence encodes CASRNLAKGANVLTF. The J gene is TRBJ2-6, the V gene TRBV6-6, with TRBD2 as a possible D gene (5 bases). The germline V gene encodes CDR1 MNHNY and CDR2 SVGAGI (reference sequence). Between the trimmed V and J ends, which lost 6 bases and 4 bases, there was a span of 13 bases. The CDR3 covers 15 residues.

This clone was seen a handful of times. Other DNA sequences from this sample encode an identical CDR3 as well. The genes are TRBV28 and TRBJ1-5; a possible D gene is TRBD1 (5 bases). The CDR3 runs 14 residues. Deletions cut 3 bases from V and 1 base from J, with 7 bases between. Per germline, CDR1 MDHEN and CDR2 SYDVKM. In DNA form, the CDR3 reads TGTGCCAGCAGTTTGGGGCAGAGCAATCAGCCCCAGCATTTT. Amino acid sequence: CASSLGQSNQPQHF.

The chain links TRBV7-8 to TRBJ2-7; tentatively, D is TRBD2 (5 bases). Looked up from germline, CDR1 is SGHVS and CDR2 is FQNEAQ. This CDR3 has 12 amino acids. V was pared by 5 bases and J by 4 bases, with 9 bases between. The DNA of the CDR3 is TGTGCCAGCAGCGGCTCGGGGTACGAGCAGTACTTC. It translates to CASSGSGYEQYF.

CDR3 DNA sequence: TGTGCCAGCAGGTTTAGCGGGAACTACGAGCAGTACTTC. Its translation is CASRFSGNYEQYF. The rearrangement uses TRBV6-5 and TRBJ2-7, with 8 nucleotides matching TRBD2. This CDR3 contains 13 residues. The V and J ends lost 6 bases and 3 bases, in that order; junction bases with no gene match: 4. Germline CDR1 and CDR2: MNHEY and SVGAGI.

This rearrangement joins TRBV27 to TRBJ2-1; 8 bases match TRBD2. The ends lost 5 bases at V and 0 bases at J; junction bases unmatched: 6. CDR1 is MNHEY and CDR2 is SMNVEV in the germline V gene (reference sequence). This CDR3 comprises 16 residues. The CDR3 protein is CASSNRGRSSYNEQFF. The CDR3 nucleotides are TGTGCCAGCAGTAACCGCGGGAGGAGCTCCTACAATGAGCAGTTCTTC.

This clone was picked up a small number of times. A far larger clone differs by one base, so this is likely a read error. The rearrangement joins TRBV29-1 to TRBJ2-5, with D possibly matching TRBD2 (5 bases). The CDR3 totals 13 residues. CDR1 is SQVTM, CDR2 ANQGSEA, per germline. The CDR3 DNA follows: TGCAGCGTTGAAGTAGCGACACAAGAGACCCGGTACTTC. This sequence encodes CSVEVATQETRYF.

The rearrangement joins TRBV30 to TRBJ1-2; D remains unclear. The CDR3 has 11 amino acids. Germline V lookup: CDR1 GTSNPN, CDR2 SVGIG (reference sequence). Trimming shortened V by 4 bases and J by 5 bases, and 8 bases separated the two germline ends. The CDR3 DNA is TGTGCCTGGACCGCTGGGTATGGCTACACCTTC. Translating it yields CAWTAGYGYTF.

The chain is built from TRBV5-6 and TRBJ2-1, with 9 nucleotides matching TRBD2. The length of the CDR3 is 15 residues. The germline V gene has CDR1 SGHDT and CDR2 YYEEEE. V dropped 5 bases and J dropped 4; count of bases not matched to a gene: 7. CDR3 loop: CASSSGLAPYNEQFF. CDR3 nucleotide sequence: TGTGCCAGCAGTAGCGGACTAGCGCCTTACAATGAGCAGTTCTTC.